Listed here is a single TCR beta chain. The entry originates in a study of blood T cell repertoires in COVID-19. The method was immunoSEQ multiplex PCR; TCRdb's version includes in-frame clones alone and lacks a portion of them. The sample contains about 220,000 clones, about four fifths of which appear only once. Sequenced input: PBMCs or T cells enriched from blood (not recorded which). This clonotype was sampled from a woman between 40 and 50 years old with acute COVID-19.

CDR3 DNA: TGTGCCAGCAGCACCGGGACTAGCGGCTACGAGCAGTACTTC. Its protein product is CASSTGTSGYEQYF. The gene calls are TRBV11-1 and TRBJ2-7; 11 bases line up with TRBD2. CDR3 length: 14 amino acids. Germline lookup yields CDR1 SGHAT and CDR2 FQDESV (reference sequence). V trimming: 5 bases; J trimming: 3 bases; junction bases outside the gene matches: 3.